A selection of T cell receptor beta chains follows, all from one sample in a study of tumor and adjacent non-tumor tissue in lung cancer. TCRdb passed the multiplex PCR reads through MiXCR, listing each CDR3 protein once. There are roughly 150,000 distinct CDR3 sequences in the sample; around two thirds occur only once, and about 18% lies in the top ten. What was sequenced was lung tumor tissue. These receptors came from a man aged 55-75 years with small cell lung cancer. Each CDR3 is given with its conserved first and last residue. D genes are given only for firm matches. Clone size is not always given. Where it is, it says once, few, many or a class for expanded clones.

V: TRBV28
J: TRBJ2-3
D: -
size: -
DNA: TGTGCCAGCAGTTTGAGGCACACAGATACGCAGTATTTT
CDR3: CASSLRHTDTQYF

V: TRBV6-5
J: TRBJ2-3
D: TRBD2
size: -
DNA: TGTGCCAGCAGGGATAGCGGGAGCGCAACAGATACGCAGTATTTT
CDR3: CASRDSGSATDTQYF

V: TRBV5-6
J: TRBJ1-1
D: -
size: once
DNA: TGTGCCAGCAGCTTGCAGCGTGGTGAAGCTTTCTTT
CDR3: CASSLQRGEAFF

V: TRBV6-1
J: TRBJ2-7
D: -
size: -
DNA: TGTGCCAGCAGTGAATTAGGGTTTAGCTCCTACGAGCAGTACTTC
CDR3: CASSELGFSSYEQYF

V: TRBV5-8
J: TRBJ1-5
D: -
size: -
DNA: TGTGCCGGCAGCTCGTCGAAGGGTGTACGCAATCAGCCCCAGCATTTT
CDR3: CAGSSSKGVRNQPQHF

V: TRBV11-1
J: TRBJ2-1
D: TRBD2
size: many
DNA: TGTGCCAGCAGCTGGGGTGGCGGGAGGGCCCGCAATGAGCAGTTCTTC
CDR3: CASSWGGGRARNEQFF

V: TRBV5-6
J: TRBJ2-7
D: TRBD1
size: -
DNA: TGTGCCAGCAGCTCCCGGGACAGGTGCAACGAGCAGTACTTC
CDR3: CASSSRDRCNEQYF

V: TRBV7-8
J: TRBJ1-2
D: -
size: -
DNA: TGTGCCAGCAGCTTAGCTAGGGACTGGAGTGGCTACACCTTC
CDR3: CASSLARDWSGYTF

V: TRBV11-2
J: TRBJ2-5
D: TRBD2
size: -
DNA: TGTCCCAGCAGCGCCTCCGGGACTAGCGGGTCACGGGAGACCCAGTACTTC
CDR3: CPSSASGTSGSRETQYF

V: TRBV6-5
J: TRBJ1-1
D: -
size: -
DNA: TGTGCCAGCAGCCTGATTGGGGGGACTGAAGCTTGCTTT
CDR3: CASSLIGGTEACF

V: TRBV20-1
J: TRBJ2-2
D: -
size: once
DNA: TGCAGTGCTAGAAGCGTCCGAACCACCAGGGAGCTGCTTTTT
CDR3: CSARSVRTTRELLF

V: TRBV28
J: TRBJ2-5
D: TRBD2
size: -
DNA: TGTGCCTGCTGTCTTCATAGCGGGAGGGCCCGAGAGACCCAGTACTTC
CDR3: CACCLHSGRARETQYF

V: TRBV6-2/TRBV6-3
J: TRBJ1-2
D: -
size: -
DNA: TGTGCCAGCAGTCTTCGGCTGCTTGGCTACACCTTC
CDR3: CASSLRLLGYTF

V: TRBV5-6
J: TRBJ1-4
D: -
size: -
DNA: TGTGCCAGCAGCTTGGATCGGGGAGATAATGAAAAACTGTTTTTT
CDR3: CASSLDRGDNEKLFF